One and the same sample provided the 4 T cell receptor beta chains below, sequenced in a study of shared clonotypes between healthy human individuals. Data came from immunoSEQ multiplex PCR; TCRdb stores just in-frame clones and leaves some out. The sample records about 2 million clones, roughly 95% being singletons. Sequenced sample: naive CD4+ T cells sorted from blood. Subset noted: CD45RA+ positively selected. These receptors all stem from a man aged 18 to 29 in good health.

This clone was detected once. J is TRBJ1-1 and V is TRBV7-9, with no clear D. The V and J ends lost 2 bases and 3 bases respectively, with 13 bases between them. The V gene's germline CDR1 is SEHNR and CDR2 FQNEAQ (reference sequence). This CDR3 region has 15 residues. The CDR3 nucleotides read TGTGCCAGCAGCTTACGGGAAATAAGATACACTGAAGCTTTCTTT. Its translation: CASSLREIRYTEAFF.

This rearrangement joins TRBV15 to TRBJ1-2; TRBD1 matches at 9 bases. The V gene's germline CDR1 is LNHNV and CDR2 YYDKDF (reference sequence). This CDR3 is 16 amino acids long. The V and J ends lost 3 bases and 7 bases, in that order; junction bases with no gene match: 12. The CDR3 region is CATSSISGQGFGGYTF. In nucleotides, the CDR3 is TGTGCCACCAGCAGTATCTCGGGACAGGGATTTGGTGGCTACACCTTC.

This clone has only one observation. CDR3 region: CASRRNGGNTGELFF. CDR3 DNA: TGTGCCAGCAGGCGAAATGGGGGAAACACCGGGGAGCTGTTTTTT. This sequence joins TRBV2 and TRBJ2-2; D tentatively fits TRBD1 or TRBD2 (5 bases each). This CDR3 comprises 15 residues. Germline CDR1 reads SNHLY; CDR2 reads FYNNEI. V was clipped by 6 bases and J by 2 bases, with 13 bases between them.

This chain uses TRBV30 with TRBJ1-2; 7 bases match TRBD1. The CDR3 is 14 amino acids. With V trimmed by 6 bases and J by 4 bases, 11 bases remained unmatched. From germline, CDR1 is GTSNPN and CDR2 SVGIG (reference sequence). CDR3 loop: CACILAGQRYGYTF. In DNA form, the CDR3 reads TGTGCCTGCATCCTAGCGGGACAGCGCTATGGCTACACCTTC.